Listed below are T cell receptor beta chains from one sample, sequenced in a study of vaccination and CD4 T cells after COVID-19. From the PCR reads, TCRdb called clonotypes with MiXCR, one entry per CDR3 protein. The table records around 11,000 distinct CDR3 sequences, 65% of them present only once. These receptors' antigens are unknown. This material consisted of CD4+ T cells from blood, cultured in vitro, taken before SARS-CoV-2 vaccination. The source of these receptors is a human donor who had recovered from COVID-19. CDR3s include the opening cysteine and the closing phenylalanine or tryptophan. A D gene is named only where the DNA matches it firmly. Rows may omit the clone size; those that give it use once, few, many or a size class.

V gene	D gene	clone size	J gene	CDR3 DNA	CDR3 protein
TRBV20-1	-	few	TRBJ1-6	TGCAGAAACGGAAAGCAGAGCTCCTATAATTCACCCCTCCACTTT	CRNGKQSSYNSPLHF
TRBV20-1	TRBD2	-	TRBJ2-7	TGCAGTGCTAGGAAGACTAGCGGGCTCGAGCAGTACTTC	CSARKTSGLEQYF
TRBV6-1	TRBD1	-	TRBJ1-1	TGTGCCAGCGGGCGTCCCGGGACAGGGGAATGGAACACTGAAGCTTTCTTT	CASGRPGTGEWNTEAFF
TRBV11-3	-	-	TRBJ1-1	TGTGCCAGCAGCCAAGGTCAGGGATCTACGGCGCGTTGGATGAACACTGAAGCTTTCTTT	CASSQGQGSTARWMNTEAFF
TRBV27	TRBD2	-	TRBJ2-7	TGTGCCAGCAGCCCCGGGACTAGCGGGAGGGCCGGGGGTTACGAGCAGTACTTC	CASSPGTSGRAGGYEQYF
TRBV12-5	TRBD2	once	TRBJ2-3	TGTGCTAGTGGTTTGATTCTAGCGGGAGACACAGATACGCAGTATTTT	CASGLILAGDTDTQYF
TRBV6-1	-	few	TRBJ1-5	TGTGCCAGCAGTAGGACAGACAATCAGCCCCAGCATTTT	CASSRTDNQPQHF
TRBV6-1	-	-	TRBJ1-1	TGTGCCAGCAGAGGGTTTCGAAACACAGGGGCTTTCTTT	CASRGFRNTGAFF
TRBV28	-	-	TRBJ1-5	TGTGCCAGCAGGGACAGTCCAAGCCAGCCCCAGCATTTT	CASRDSPSQPQHF
TRBV2	TRBD2	-	TRBJ2-3	TGTGCCAGCAGTGTGGCGGGAGGAGACGATACGCAGTATTTT	CASSVAGGDDTQYF
TRBV7-9	-	-	TRBJ1-5	TGTGCCAGCAGTCCCGGGCGGTGGGGGAATCAGCCCCAGCATTTT	CASSPGRWGNQPQHF
TRBV5-4	-	-	TRBJ1-2	TGTGCCAGCAGCTTGGTTCAGGGAGGGGAAACTCGAGGCTACACCTTC	CASSLVQGGETRGYTF
TRBV6-4	TRBD1	-	TRBJ2-5	TGTGCCAGCAGTCGCGACAGGGGAGAGACCCAGTACTTC	CASSRDRGETQYF
TRBV20-1	-	-	TRBJ1-6	TGCAGTGCTATACGGGACACCAATAATTCACCCCTCCACTTT	CSAIRDTNNSPLHF
TRBV20-1	TRBD1	few	TRBJ1-3	TGCAGTGCTAGAGGGGACAGGATCTCTGGAAACACCATATATTTT	CSARGDRISGNTIYF
TRBV7-2	-	-	TRBJ1-6	TGTGCCAGCAGCTTAGACAGCTCCTATAATTCACCCCTCCACTTT	CASSLDSSYNSPLHF
TRBV4-3	-	-	TRBJ2-1	TGCGCCAGCAGCCAAGATTACCCAGGTCTACTTTCCTACAATGAGCAGTTCTTC	CASSQDYPGLLSYNEQFF
TRBV25-1	TRBD1	-	TRBJ1-2	TGTGCCAGCAGTCTCGGGACAGCCTATGGCTACACCTTC	CASSLGTAYGYTF
TRBV28	TRBD2	-	TRBJ2-7	TGTGCCAGCAGACAAGCGGGAGACTCCTACGAGCAGTACTTC	CASRQAGDSYEQYF
TRBV28	-	-	TRBJ1-2	TGTGCCAGCAGACCGGGACTTAACTATGGCTACACCTTC	CASRPGLNYGYTF
TRBV20-1	-	-	TRBJ1-2	TGCAGTGCTGGTCCCGGCCGGGTAGGCTATGGCTACACCTTC	CSAGPGRVGYGYTF
TRBV12-5	TRBD1	-	TRBJ1-2	TGTGCTAGTGCCCGGGACAGCTATGGCTACACCTTC	CASARDSYGYTF
TRBV19	TRBD1	-	TRBJ2-7	TGTGCCAGTAGTATTGGGACAGGGCCCTACGAGCAGTACTTC	CASSIGTGPYEQYF
TRBV20-1	TRBD2	-	TRBJ2-3	TGCAGTGCTAGAGACCCCCTAGCGGGAGTCACAGATACGCAGTATTTT	CSARDPLAGVTDTQYF
TRBV20-1	TRBD2	-	TRBJ2-3	TGCAGTGCTAGCGGGAGGGCCTTCACAGATACGCAGTATTTT	CSASGRAFTDTQYF
TRBV29-1	TRBD1	once	TRBJ1-3	TGCAGCGCGGACAGGGGGAATGGAAACACCATATATTTT	CSADRGNGNTIYF
TRBV19	TRBD2	-	TRBJ2-7	TGTGCCAGTAGTAAATCAGGACTAGCCGGCGAGCAGTACTTC	CASSKSGLAGEQYF
TRBV18	TRBD2	-	TRBJ2-1	TGTGCCAGCTCGGGACTAGCGGGTTCCCAATACAATGAGCAGTTCTTC	CASSGLAGSQYNEQFF
TRBV6-5	TRBD2	few	TRBJ2-7	TGTGCCAGCAGTTACTCGAGTGGGCTAGCGGGAGGCTCCTACGAGCAGTACTTC	CASSYSSGLAGGSYEQYF
TRBV20-1	TRBD2	-	TRBJ2-7	TGCAGCGCCGCTAGCGGGAGGTACGAGCAGTACTTC	CSAASGRYEQYF
TRBV20-1	TRBD2	-	TRBJ2-7	TGCAGTGCTAGCGGGAGGATGGGACCGAGCTACGAGCAGTACTTC	CSASGRMGPSYEQYF
TRBV15	-	-	TRBJ1-1	TGTGCCACCAGCAGAGGAGTGAGGGACACTGAAGCTTTCTTT	CATSRGVRDTEAFF
TRBV7-9	TRBD1	once	TRBJ2-3	TGTGCCAGCAGCCAACGACAGGGGGCAGATACGCAGTATTTT	CASSQRQGADTQYF
TRBV12-3/TRBV12-4	-	-	TRBJ2-7	TGTGCCAGCAGTGCCTCCCAGGGGCGAAGCTCCTACGAGCAGTACTTC	CASSASQGRSSYEQYF
TRBV2	-	-	TRBJ2-7	TGTGCCAGCAGTGACCTAGCTTCAAACTACGAGCAGTACTTC	CASSDLASNYEQYF
TRBV28	-	-	TRBJ1-4	TGTGCCAGCAGGGACCCGGACCTGGCGGAAAAACTGTTTTTT	CASRDPDLAEKLFF
TRBV6-1	-	-	TRBJ2-7	TGTGCCAGCAGTGAGGCGGCGGCCACCTACGAGCAGTACTTC	CASSEAAATYEQYF
TRBV7-3	-	-	TRBJ2-2	TGTGCCAGCAGCTTACAGCTGAACACCGGGGAGCTGTTTTTT	CASSLQLNTGELFF
TRBV24-1	-	-	TRBJ2-3	TGTGCCACCAGTGAGACCCCCTTGGGGGCGCAGTATTTT	CATSETPLGAQYF
TRBV29-1	TRBD1	-	TRBJ2-3	TGCAGTGTCTTGCAGGGGGCTAGCACAGATACGCAGTATTTT	CSVLQGASTDTQYF
TRBV10-3	TRBD2	once	TRBJ2-3	TGTGCCATCAGTGGGGGACTAGGAAGCACAGATACGCAGTATTTT	CAISGGLGSTDTQYF
TRBV7-9	TRBD1	few	TRBJ1-3	TGTGCCAGCAGCAACCAGGGGGCTGGAAACACCATATATTTT	CASSNQGAGNTIYF
TRBV7-6	-	-	TRBJ2-5	TGTGCCAGCAGCCCCCTCGAAAAAGAGACCCAGTACTTC	CASSPLEKETQYF
TRBV6-1	-	few	TRBJ2-7	TGTGCCAGCAGGGCCCAAGGGGTAAGGTCGGAGCAGTACTTC	CASRAQGVRSEQYF
TRBV27	-	few	TRBJ1-5	TGTGCCAGCAGTTTCCAGGAATATCAGCCCCAGCATTTT	CASSFQEYQPQHF
TRBV20-1	TRBD2	-	TRBJ2-3	TGCAGTGCCACGAACGTAGCGGGAAACACAGATACGCAGTATTTT	CSATNVAGNTDTQYF
TRBV30	TRBD1	-	TRBJ1-1	TGTGCCTGGGCGTACGGACAGGGCGAAGCTTTCTTT	CAWAYGQGEAFF
TRBV6-5	-	-	TRBJ2-1	TGTGCCAGCAGTTACCGGAGAAGCGATGAGCAGTTCTTC	CASSYRRSDEQFF
TRBV30	-	-	TRBJ2-5	TGTGCCTGGAGTGAAATAGCCTCCCGTGAGACCCAGTACTTC	CAWSEIASRETQYF
TRBV20-1	-	few	TRBJ2-4	TGCAGTGCTAGAGATCTGACAGGACTAGCCAAAAACATTCAGTACTTC	CSARDLTGLAKNIQYF
TRBV7-2	-	-	TRBJ2-7	TGTGCCAGCAGCTTAGAGCTAACCTACGAGCAGTACTTC	CASSLELTYEQYF
TRBV2	TRBD1	-	TRBJ2-3	TGTGCCAGCAGATGGGACAGGGGCTTCACAGATACGCAGTATTTT	CASRWDRGFTDTQYF